Here is one TCR beta chain with its context. Its specificity is unknown. The CDR3 totals 12 residues. V was clipped by 3 bases and J by 8 bases, with 8 bases between them. CDR1 SGHTA and CDR2 FQGNSA come from the germline V gene. These data come from a study of cytomegalovirus exposure and HLA in healthy donors. Study-level points and caveats: The productive fraction for most TCR beta V segments was about 90% or about 30% in an earlier analysis. In vitro testing confirmed a few CMV-associated chains as specific for CMV antigens.

Though probably carrying unrecorded immune exposures, donors were nominally healthy at sampling. The PCR employed 60 Vbeta primers together with 13 Jbeta primers. Sequenced by immunoSEQ multiplex PCR; TCRdb stores in-frame clones only, minus some. The sample holds around 94,000 clones; roughly three quarters are singletons and the top ten take 8% to 10%. Sequencing was performed on PBMCs. The origin of this receptor is a male donor in good health and CMV-seropositive. The chain joins TRBV7-2 to TRBJ2-1; weak D call: TRBD1 (5 bases). The CDR3 spells CASSFRGYEQFF. CDR3 in DNA: TGTGCCAGCAGCTTTAGGGGTTATGAGCAGTTCTTC.